This T cell receptor (beta chain) was profiled in a study of control samples from healthy donors and cancer patients. This CDR3 has 16 residues. The germline V gene has CDR1 KGHSH and CDR2 LQKENI. V lost 6 bases, J lost 0 bases, and 15 bases lay in between. Sequencing was performed with immunoSEQ multiplex PCR; in TCRdb, only in-frame clones are kept and a portion is missing. The repertoire holds 95,000 to 150,000 clones, with about nine tenths as singletons. The sequenced sample consisted of blood. The chain employs TRBV18 and TRBJ1-5; D is possibly TRBD1 (5 bases). This clonotype originated in a man in his forties in good health. The CDR3 region is CASSPAGRSSNQPQHF. Here the CDR3 DNA reads TGTGCCAGCTCCCCAGCGGGACGGAGTAGCAATCAGCCCCAGCATTTT.